These 15 T cell receptor beta chains originate from one sample sequenced in a study of T cells in Graves' hyperthyroidism and ophthalmopathy. Amplified TCR beta CDR3 regions came from RNA transcripts. Carried out on the TCR CDR3, a first-round RT-PCR used the HTBI primer set. TCRdb re-called the multiplex PCR reads through MiXCR, storing one row per CDR3 protein. The table lists hundreds of thousands of distinct CDR3 sequences, about 43% of them singletons, with about 7.8% in the top ten. The sequenced sample consisted of peripheral blood or thyroid tissue (not recorded which). All receptors derive from a woman aged 18 to 35 with Graves' hyperthyroidism.

J is TRBJ1-2 and V is TRBV15; D is possibly TRBD1 (5 bases). Trimming cost V 3 bases and J 6 bases, with 14 bases left between them. Germline CDR1 is LNHNV and CDR2 is YYDKDF (reference sequence). The CDR3 has 14 amino acids. CDR3 in amino acids: CATSSPRGTDGYTF. CDR3 sequence (DNA): TGTGCCACCAGCAGCCCGCGCGGGACCGATGGCTACACCTTC.

Regarding this clonotype: At one boundary the junction diverges from the germline segment, which might be a read error. The rearrangement links TRBV10-3 to TRBJ2-7; a possible D gene is TRBD1 (6 bases). This CDR3 has 15 residues. CDR1 ENHRY and CDR2 SYGVKD come from the germline V gene. The CDR3 region is CASSWIGTTLYEQYF. CDR3 sequence (DNA): TGTGCCAGCAGTTGGATAGGGACAACACTCTACGAGCAGTACTTC.

The rearrangement links TRBV6-5 to TRBJ1-5; no clear D gene. Germline V gene lookup returns CDR1 MNHEY and CDR2 SVGAGI. The length of the CDR3 is 16 residues. V was trimmed by 4 bases and J by 2 bases, leaving 15 bases between them. The CDR3 is CASSLVWGRGNQPQHF. Written as DNA, the CDR3 is TGTGCCAGCAGTTTAGTCTGGGGAAGAGGCAATCAGCCCCAGCATTTT.

The J gene is TRBJ2-7, the V gene TRBV20-1; TRBD2 might be the D (5 bases). The CDR3 is 14 residues long. V lost 0 bases, J lost 4 bases, and 13 bases lay in between. The germline CDR1 and CDR2 sequences are DFQATT and SNEGSKA (reference sequence). The CDR3 bases are TGCAGTGCTAGAGATCTCGGACTTATGTACGAGCAGTACTTC. It encodes CSARDLGLMYEQYF.

CDR3 sequence reads: CATSLRADYSNQPQHF. CDR3 bases: TGTGCCACCTCGCTGAGGGCAGATTATAGCAATCAGCCCCAGCATTTT. The chain joins TRBV19 to TRBJ1-5; D is unclear. The CDR3 is made up of 16 amino acids. Trimming took 10 bases from V and 0 from J, leaving 19 bases between them. Germline V gene data show CDR1 as LNHDA and CDR2 as SQIVND (reference sequence).

The V gene is TRBV5-4, the J gene TRBJ1-1; D is possibly TRBD1 (6 bases). V was trimmed by 3 bases and J by 3 bases, leaving 12 bases between them. The CDR3 sequence is 14 residues long. The germline V gene has CDR1 SGHNT and CDR2 YYREEE (reference sequence). DNA of the CDR3: TGTGCCAGCAGCTCACAGGGAGGGGACACTGAAGCTTTCTTT. Translated: CASSSQGGDTEAFF.

Points on this clonotype: With a much larger clone just one base away, this may be a read error. V gene TRBV20-1 combines with J gene TRBJ1-1; tentatively, D is TRBD1 (5 bases). Germline V gene data show CDR1 as DFQATT and CDR2 as SNEGSKA (reference sequence). The CDR3 is 13 residues long. CDR3 region: CGATTDRHTEAFF. The CDR3 DNA follows: TGCGGTGCTACCACAGACAGACACACTGAAGCTTTCTTT.

The sample holds a few counts of this clonotype. This chain links TRBV10-3 with TRBJ1-2, with a tentative D call TRBD1 (6 bases). V lost 10 bases to trimming and J lost 7 bases, with 16 bases between them. The CDR3 runs 12 residues. Germline-derived CDR1 and CDR2 are ENHRY and SYGVKD. DNA of the CDR3: TGTGCCAGCATCGGGACATGGGTTGGCTACACCTTC. Residues: CASIGTWVGYTF.

The chain links TRBV29-1 to TRBJ1-1, with 9 bases identical to TRBD1. CDR1 and CDR2 from the germline V gene are SQVTM and ANQGSEA. Germline trimming cut 6 bases from V and 3 bases from J; bases unmatched to any gene: 5. This CDR3 contains 13 residues. The CDR3 here is CSVGQGSHTEAFF. DNA of the CDR3: TGCAGCGTGGGACAGGGCTCGCACACTGAAGCTTTCTTT.

As for this clonotype: This may come from a read error, since a much larger clone is one base off. The chain employs TRBV7-2 and TRBJ1-1, with D unclear. The CDR3 loop spans 12 amino acids. Germline CDR1 is SGHTA and CDR2 is FQGNSA. The ends were cut back, 5 bases at V and 11 bases at J, with 15 bases in the middle. CDR3 sequence (DNA): TGTGCCAGCAGCCGCCGACGGGGTTGGGCTTTCTTT. Its translation: CASSRRRGWAFF.

This clonotype has only a few counts. One end of the junction fails to match germline, which may point to a read error. This chain connects TRBV7-2 to TRBJ2-2; D may be TRBD1 (6 bases). The CDR3 consists of 15 residues. Looked up from germline, CDR1 is SGHTA and CDR2 is FQGNSA. The CDR3 protein is CASSLDRRNTGELFF. In DNA form, the CDR3 reads TGCGCCAGCAGCTTGGACAGAAGGAACACCGGGGAGCTGTTTTTT.

This clonotype was detected many times. The J gene is TRBJ1-6, the V gene TRBV24-1; D not certain. V was cut by 3 bases and J by 7 bases, with 9 bases left in between. Germline V gene sequence: CDR1 KGHDR, CDR2 SFDVKD. This CDR3 has 14 amino acids. The CDR3 nucleotides are TGTGCCACCAGTGATCGGGCAGGAAATTCACCCCTCCACTTT. It specifies CATSDRAGNSPLHF.

A single count supports this clonotype. A much bigger clone sits one base away, suggesting this may be a read error. The chain uses TRBV29-1 and TRBJ2-7; D is ambiguous. The V end was cut by 3 bases, the J end by 2 bases, with 11 bases between. The CDR3 totals 13 residues. Germline CDR1 SQVTM, CDR2 ANQGSEA. CDR3 loop: CSVEPEQPYEQYF. CDR3 DNA: TGCAGCGTTGAGCCCGAACAGCCCTACGAGCAGTACTTC.

This clonotype was counted between two and nine times. The rearrangement links TRBV24-1 to TRBJ2-7; D is tentatively TRBD1 or TRBD2 (5 bases each). Germline values: CDR1 KGHDR, CDR2 SFDVKD. V lost 4 bases and J 5 bases, leaving 20 bases between the germline ends. The CDR3 runs to 16 residues. This chain's CDR3 is CATSDSRDGRLHEQYF. The CDR3 DNA sequence: TGTGCCACCAGTGACTCCCGGGACGGCCGTCTACACGAGCAGTACTTC.

Concerning this clonotype: This may come from a read error, since a much larger clone is one base off. This chain links TRBV5-1 with TRBJ1-2; D possibly corresponds to TRBD1 (5 bases). CDR1 is SGHRS, CDR2 YFSETQ, per germline. Trimming took 4 bases from V and 13 from J, leaving 14 bases between them. The CDR3 extends over 11 amino acids. The CDR3 region has the DNA TGCGCCAGCAGCCGTGGTGAGGGGATCACCTTC. Its protein product is CASSRGEGITF.